This entry lists 8 T cell receptor beta chains sequenced from one sample in a study of T cell changes during pregnancy in multiple sclerosis. The assay was immunoSEQ multiplex PCR, and TCRdb's table has in-frame clones only and misses some. The sample consists of tens of thousands of clones, roughly 88% of them appearing once. Sequencing was performed on peripheral blood, taken in the first trimester of pregnancy. The receptors stem from a female donor in good health, enrolled as a control in a pregnancy study.

Concerning this clone itself: Sequence at one end of the junction differs from germline and may be a read error. The gene calls are TRBV12-5 and TRBJ1-4, with 10 bases that match TRBD1. There are 12 residues in the CDR3. The V gene's germline CDR1 is LGHNT and CDR2 FRNRAP. CDR3 loop: CAHRDRGEKLFF. For the CDR3, the DNA is TGCGCACACCGGGACAGGGGTGAAAAACTGTTTTTT.

The gene calls are TRBV30 and TRBJ1-6, with D hard to call. The germline CDR1 and CDR2 sequences are GTSNPN and SVGIG (reference sequence). Trimming removed 2 bases from V and 9 bases from J, with 8 bases in between. There are 12 residues in the CDR3. In DNA, the CDR3 is TGTGCCTGGAGTCTCGCCAGTTCACCCCTCCACTTT. It codes for CAWSLASSPLHF.

The chain joins TRBV27 to TRBJ2-3; TRBD1 is a possible D gene (6 bases). CDR1 and CDR2 (germline): MNHEY, SMNVEV (reference sequence). Trimming shortened V by 5 bases and J by 1 base, and 19 bases separated the two germline ends. This CDR3 has 17 amino acids. Written as DNA, the CDR3 is TGTGCCAGCAGTGCCCGTCCTCCAGGGGCGCGCACAGATACGCAGTATTTT. It translates to CASSARPPGARTDTQYF.

The chain employs TRBV27 and TRBJ2-5; D perhaps matches TRBD1 (6 bases). V dropped 8 bases and J dropped 3 bases, with 19 bases sitting between them. Germline lookup yields CDR1 MNHEY and CDR2 SMNVEV (reference sequence). This CDR3 has 15 residues. In DNA form, the CDR3 reads TGTGCCAGCGGGGGCGACAGGTACAAGGAAGAGACCCAGTACTTC. Translated: CASGGDRYKEETQYF.

The chain uses TRBV2 and TRBJ1-4; TRBD1 matches at 7 bases. Germline V gene sequence: CDR1 SNHLY, CDR2 FYNNEI. After removal of 6 bases from V and 3 bases from J, the junction contained 7 bases not matched to a gene. CDR3 length: 15 residues. In DNA, the CDR3 is TGTGCCAGCAGAGAGACAGGGATAGCTAATGAAAAACTGTTTTTT. It yields the protein CASRETGIANEKLFF.

CDR3 nucleotide sequence: TGTGCCAGCAGCTTGGACAGGAACTATGGCTACACCTTC. Protein: CASSLDRNYGYTF. The chain recombines TRBV5-6 with TRBJ1-2; D might be TRBD1 (5 bases). Germline V gene lookup returns CDR1 SGHDT and CDR2 YYEEEE. This CDR3 spans 13 amino acids. Trimming removed 0 bases at V and 2 bases at J, with 5 bases between.

The sample holds one count of this clone. The CDR3 sequence: CASRGRNEQYF. The CDR3 DNA follows: TGTGCCAGCAGGGGGCGAAACGAGCAGTACTTC. V and J are TRBV27 and TRBJ2-7; D is possibly TRBD1 (5 bases). Trimming pared 6 bases from V and 5 bases from J, leaving 8 bases between. This CDR3 spans 11 amino acids. The germline gives CDR1 MNHEY, CDR2 SMNVEV (reference sequence).

The CDR3 coding sequence is TGTGCCAGCAGTGCCTACAGGGCAGGGGACACTGAAGCTTTCTTT. Protein product: CASSAYRAGDTEAFF. The chain uses TRBV28 and TRBJ1-1; a possible D gene is TRBD1 (6 bases). V lost 5 bases and J 3 bases, leaving 16 bases between the germline ends. The CDR3 loop spans 15 amino acids. Germline-derived CDR1 and CDR2 are MDHEN and SYDVKM.